This is a list of T cell receptor beta chains from one sample in a study of blood T cells in healthy people across ages. TCRdb re-derived calls from the 5' RACE reads in MiXCR, one entry per CDR3 protein. The sample has roughly 1,700,000 distinct CDR3 sequences; under 30% are singletons. Material for sequencing was blood. The receptors here all came from a woman aged 25 to 45 in good health. Both conserved end residues are part of each CDR3. The D gene is left open where the match is weak. Expanded clones are given a class, and other clones once, few, many or no size at all.

abundance: NA; len: 17; d_gene: NA; j_gene: TRBJ1-2; v_gene: TRBV29-1; CDR3nt: TGCAGCGTTGAAAAGACAAACACAGGACCCGCTAACTATGGCTACACCTTC; CDR3aa: CSVEKTNTGPANYGYTF
abundance: few; len: 13; d_gene: NA; j_gene: TRBJ2-3; v_gene: TRBV7-9; CDR3nt: TGTGCCAATATCCTGATAGGCACAGATACGCAGTATTTT; CDR3aa: CANILIGTDTQYF
abundance: many; len: 12; d_gene: NA; j_gene: TRBJ2-7; v_gene: TRBV29-1; CDR3nt: TGCAGCGTTGGGCGAGACTCCTACGAGCAGTACTTC; CDR3aa: CSVGRDSYEQYF
abundance: NA; len: 15; d_gene: NA; j_gene: TRBJ2-1; v_gene: TRBV7-7; CDR3nt: TGTGCCAGCAGCTTAGCAGGGGGTAGAGACAATGAGCAGTTCTTC; CDR3aa: CASSLAGGRDNEQFF
abundance: NA; len: 13; d_gene: NA; j_gene: TRBJ1-2; v_gene: TRBV9; CDR3nt: TGTGCCAGCAGCGCACAGGGTCCCTATGGCTACACCTTC; CDR3aa: CASSAQGPYGYTF
abundance: NA; len: 16; d_gene: TRBD2; j_gene: TRBJ2-5; v_gene: TRBV6-5; CDR3nt: TGTGCCAGCAGCCCTAAAAAGCGGGGGGGACCAGAGACCCAGTACTTC; CDR3aa: CASSPKKRGGPETQYF
abundance: NA; len: 15; d_gene: NA; j_gene: TRBJ2-3; v_gene: TRBV20-1; CDR3nt: TGCAGTGCTGGGCTTGCGGGGAGGAGAACAGATACGCAGTATTTT; CDR3aa: CSAGLAGRRTDTQYF
abundance: NA; len: 12; d_gene: NA; j_gene: TRBJ2-1; v_gene: TRBV7-2; CDR3nt: TGTGCCAGCAGCCCACCGCCGTCTGAGCAGTTCTTC; CDR3aa: CASSPPPSEQFF
abundance: NA; len: 16; d_gene: TRBD1; j_gene: TRBJ1-6; v_gene: TRBV5-1; CDR3nt: TGCGCCAGCAGCTTGGAGGGGGACAGGGGGAATTCACCCCTCCACTTT; CDR3aa: CASSLEGDRGNSPLHF
abundance: NA; len: 14; d_gene: NA; j_gene: TRBJ2-5; v_gene: TRBV14; CDR3nt: TGTGCCAGCAGCCCGCTCCTGGGGATCGAGACCCAGTACTTC; CDR3aa: CASSPLLGIETQYF
abundance: NA; len: 12; d_gene: NA; j_gene: TRBJ2-3; v_gene: TRBV20-1; CDR3nt: TGCAGTGCTAGTGGCGTCGGCTTTACGCAGTATTTT; CDR3aa: CSASGVGFTQYF
abundance: NA; len: 15; d_gene: TRBD2; j_gene: TRBJ2-2; v_gene: TRBV5-1; CDR3nt: TGCGCCAGCAGCGGGACTAGCGGTGAAACCGGGGAGCTGTTTTTT; CDR3aa: CASSGTSGETGELFF
abundance: NA; len: 14; d_gene: NA; j_gene: TRBJ2-1; v_gene: TRBV15; CDR3nt: TGTGCCACGAGTCGGGAGTCCGTTTACAATGAGCAGTTCTTC; CDR3aa: CATSRESVYNEQFF